A selection of T cell receptor beta chains follows, all from one sample in a study of blood T cell repertoires in COVID-19. TCRdb's table, derived via immunoSEQ multiplex PCR, lists solely in-frame clones and lacks some. This repertoire shows about 280,000 clones, approximately 83% found once; its top ten account for around a tenth. Specimen: peripheral blood. The receptors derive from a woman aged 45-65 years who had recovered from COVID-19. Each CDR3 is given with its conserved first and last residue. The order of the fields is CDR3 protein, CDR3 DNA, V gene, J gene, D gene, clone size. The D gene is left open where the match is weak. Part of the rows lack a size; the others show once, few, many or a class for expanded clones.

CDR3aa: CASAEDGTGGFGTGGYTF
CDR3nt: TGTGCCAGCGCCGAGGACGGGACAGGAGGATTTGGAACCGGTGGCTACACCTTC
v_gene: TRBV3-1/TRBV3-2
j_gene: TRBJ1-2
d_gene: TRBD1
abundance: NA

CDR3aa: CASGGLASYEQYF
CDR3nt: TGTGCCAGTGGGGGACTAGCCTCCTACGAGCAGTACTTC
v_gene: TRBV12-3/TRBV12-4
j_gene: TRBJ2-7
d_gene: TRBD2
abundance: NA

CDR3aa: CASSQDLLPGFTDTQYF
CDR3nt: TGCGCCAGCAGCCAAGATCTTCTACCGGGATTCACAGATACGCAGTATTTT
v_gene: TRBV4-3
j_gene: TRBJ2-3
d_gene: NA
abundance: NA

CDR3aa: CASSPTQTGLEQYF
CDR3nt: TGTGCCAGCAGCCCGACCCAGACAGGACTCGAGCAGTACTTC
v_gene: TRBV6-5
j_gene: TRBJ2-7
d_gene: NA
abundance: few

CDR3aa: CASSYPFRGGTGELFF
CDR3nt: TGTGCCAGCAGTTACCCTTTTAGGGGCGGTACCGGGGAGCTGTTTTTT
v_gene: TRBV6-2/TRBV6-3
j_gene: TRBJ2-2
d_gene: NA
abundance: once

CDR3aa: CASSQQGANEAFF
CDR3nt: TGTGCCAGCTCACAACAGGGGGCTAATGAAGCTTTCTTT
v_gene: TRBV18
j_gene: TRBJ1-1
d_gene: TRBD1
abundance: NA

CDR3aa: CASSMEGTGINSPLHF
CDR3nt: TGTGCCAGCAGCATGGAGGGGACAGGGATTAATTCACCCCTCCACTTT
v_gene: TRBV5-8
j_gene: TRBJ1-6
d_gene: TRBD1
abundance: NA

CDR3aa: CASTPGPTNTGELFF
CDR3nt: TGTGCCAGCACCCCCGGTCCAACGAACACCGGGGAGCTGTTTTTT
v_gene: TRBV27
j_gene: TRBJ2-2
d_gene: NA
abundance: NA

CDR3aa: CASSLTTFRNTEAFF
CDR3nt: TGTGCCAGCAGTTTAACTACATTTAGGAACACTGAAGCTTTCTTT
v_gene: TRBV27
j_gene: TRBJ1-1
d_gene: NA
abundance: NA

CDR3aa: CASSPDSEYGYTF
CDR3nt: TGTGCCAGCAGCCCGGACAGCGAGTATGGCTACACCTTC
v_gene: TRBV7-2
j_gene: TRBJ1-2
d_gene: NA
abundance: NA

CDR3aa: CASSPGQSSGGYTF
CDR3nt: TGTGCCAGCAGTCCGGGACAGTCGAGCGGAGGCTACACCTTC
v_gene: TRBV27
j_gene: TRBJ1-2
d_gene: TRBD1
abundance: NA

CDR3aa: CASSYSTGEAYEQYF
CDR3nt: TGTGCCAGCAGTTACTCGACAGGGGAAGCCTACGAGCAGTACTTC
v_gene: TRBV6-5
j_gene: TRBJ2-7
d_gene: TRBD1
abundance: NA

CDR3aa: CASSPMGQGIETQYF
CDR3nt: TGTGCCAGCTCACCGATGGGACAGGGGATAGAGACCCAGTACTTC
v_gene: TRBV18
j_gene: TRBJ2-5
d_gene: TRBD1
abundance: NA

CDR3aa: CASSLAGAGVYNEQFF
CDR3nt: TGTGCCAGCAGCTTAGCGGGGGCGGGAGTATACAATGAGCAGTTCTTC
v_gene: TRBV11-2
j_gene: TRBJ2-1
d_gene: NA
abundance: NA

CDR3aa: CASSHEGTGANTGELFF
CDR3nt: TGCGCCAGCAGCCACGAGGGTACGGGCGCGAACACCGGGGAGCTGTTTTTT
v_gene: TRBV4-1
j_gene: TRBJ2-2
d_gene: NA
abundance: NA

CDR3aa: CAWSLNSNEKLFF
CDR3nt: TGTGCCTGGAGTCTGAATAGTAATGAAAAACTGTTTTTT
v_gene: TRBV30
j_gene: TRBJ1-4
d_gene: NA
abundance: once

CDR3aa: CASSSGSAGPWETPYF
CDR3nt: TGTGCCAGCAGTTCCGGCAGTGCTGGGCCTTGGGAGACCCCCTACTTC
v_gene: TRBV28
j_gene: TRBJ2-5
d_gene: NA
abundance: NA